This record concerns one TCR beta chain sequence. The V end lost 9 bases, the J end lost 3 bases, and 21 bases lay between the germline ends. CDR3 length equals 16 residues. Per the germline V gene, CDR1 is SGHAT and CDR2 is FQNNGV. The method was immunoSEQ multiplex PCR; TCRdb's version includes in-frame clones alone and lacks a portion of them. Here the sample spans some 99,000 clones, about nine tenths being singletons. The data were obtained in a study of T cell responses to AZD1222 COVID-19 vaccine. The sample here was peripheral blood, taken 28 days after the second AZD1222 dose. The receptor's source is an adult who received the AZD1222 COVID-19 vaccine. The V call is TRBV11-2, the J call TRBJ2-4; tentatively, D is TRBD2 (6 bases). DNA of the CDR3: TGTGCCAGTAGGGGCGAGGTCCCGGGGGACAAAAACATTCAGTACTTC. Translation: CASRGEVPGDKNIQYF.